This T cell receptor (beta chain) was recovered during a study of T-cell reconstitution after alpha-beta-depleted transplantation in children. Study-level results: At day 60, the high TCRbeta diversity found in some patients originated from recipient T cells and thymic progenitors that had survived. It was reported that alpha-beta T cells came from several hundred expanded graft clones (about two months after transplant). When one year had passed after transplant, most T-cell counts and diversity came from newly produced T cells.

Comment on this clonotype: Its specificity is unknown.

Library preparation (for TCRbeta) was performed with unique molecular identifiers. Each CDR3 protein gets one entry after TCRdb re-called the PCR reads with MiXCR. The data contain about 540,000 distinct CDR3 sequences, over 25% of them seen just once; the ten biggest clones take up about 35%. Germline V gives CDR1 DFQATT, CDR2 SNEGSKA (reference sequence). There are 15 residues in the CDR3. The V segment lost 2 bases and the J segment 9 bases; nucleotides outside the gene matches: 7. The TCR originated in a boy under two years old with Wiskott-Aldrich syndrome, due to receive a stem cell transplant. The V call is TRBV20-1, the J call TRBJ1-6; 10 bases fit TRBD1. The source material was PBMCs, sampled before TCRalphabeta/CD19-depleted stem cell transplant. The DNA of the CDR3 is TGCAGTGCTAGACCCGGACAGGGGGACGGTTCACCCCTCCACTTT. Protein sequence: CSARPGQGDGSPLHF.